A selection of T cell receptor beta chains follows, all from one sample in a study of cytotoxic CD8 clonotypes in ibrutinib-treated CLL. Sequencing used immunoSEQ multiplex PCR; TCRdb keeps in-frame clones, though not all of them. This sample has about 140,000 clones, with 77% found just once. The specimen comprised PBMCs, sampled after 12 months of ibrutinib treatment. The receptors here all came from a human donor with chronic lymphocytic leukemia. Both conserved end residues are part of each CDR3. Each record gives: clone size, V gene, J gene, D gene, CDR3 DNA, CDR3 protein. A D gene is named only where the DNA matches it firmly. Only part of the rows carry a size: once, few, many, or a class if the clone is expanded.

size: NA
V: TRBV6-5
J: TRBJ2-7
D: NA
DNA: TGTGCCAGCAGTAGCGGGACAATCGAGCAGTACTTC
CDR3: CASSSGTIEQYF

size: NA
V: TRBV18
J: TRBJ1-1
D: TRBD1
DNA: TGTGCCAGCTCACCACCGACAGGGGGGTCGAACACTGAAGCTTTCTTT
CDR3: CASSPPTGGSNTEAFF

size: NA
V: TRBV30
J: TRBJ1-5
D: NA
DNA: TGTGCCTGGAGTTCCGGGACAAAAGGGCTTAGCAATCAGCCCCAGCATTTT
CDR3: CAWSSGTKGLSNQPQHF

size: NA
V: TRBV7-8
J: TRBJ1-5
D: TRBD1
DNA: TGTGCCAGCAGCCGGGGACAGGTTATCAATCAGCCCCAGCATTTT
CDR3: CASSRGQVINQPQHF

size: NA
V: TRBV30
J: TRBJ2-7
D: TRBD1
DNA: TGTGCCTGGAGTAGATACAGGGGGTTCTACGAGCAGTACTTC
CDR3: CAWSRYRGFYEQYF

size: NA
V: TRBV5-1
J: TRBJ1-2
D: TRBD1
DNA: TGCGCCAGCAGCACCCAACAGGGGGCGGCTGGCTACACCTTC
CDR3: CASSTQQGAAGYTF

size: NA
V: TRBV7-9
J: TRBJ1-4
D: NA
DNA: TGTGCCAGCAGCTTTGGGGTGGGGATCCGTGGTGAAAAACTGTTTTTT
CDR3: CASSFGVGIRGEKLFF

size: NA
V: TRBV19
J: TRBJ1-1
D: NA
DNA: TGTGCCAGTAGTCCGACGACAGCCCCTGAGACTAGTAAGGCTTTCTTT
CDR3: CASSPTTAPETSKAFF

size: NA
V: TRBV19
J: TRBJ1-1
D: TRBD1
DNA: TGTGCCAGTAGTATGGACAGGGGATCGTCTGAAGCTTTCTTT
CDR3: CASSMDRGSSEAFF

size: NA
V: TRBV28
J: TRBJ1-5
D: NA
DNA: TGTGCCAGCAGTTTAGAGAATCAGCCCCAGCATTTT
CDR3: CASSLENQPQHF

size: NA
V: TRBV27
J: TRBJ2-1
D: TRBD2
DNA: TGTGCCAGCCTACACCGGGGGGGCCGGTATAATGAGCAGTTCTTC
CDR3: CASLHRGGRYNEQFF

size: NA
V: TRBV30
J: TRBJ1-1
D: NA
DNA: TGTGCCTGGAGTGAGAACACGGGCACTGAAGCTTTCTTT
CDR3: CAWSENTGTEAFF

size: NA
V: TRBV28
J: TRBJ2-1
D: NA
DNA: TGTGCCAGCACTTTTCTGAGTACATCCTACAATGAGCAGTTCTTC
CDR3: CASTFLSTSYNEQFF

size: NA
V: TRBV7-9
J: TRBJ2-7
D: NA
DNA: TGTGCCAGCAGCCGAGGGGGCCGGGGGGAATCCTACGAGCAGTACTTC
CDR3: CASSRGGRGESYEQYF

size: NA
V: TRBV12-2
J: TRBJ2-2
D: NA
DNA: TGTGCAAGTCGCTTAGTCAGGGCGTACACCGGGGAGCTGTTTTTT
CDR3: CASRLVRAYTGELFF

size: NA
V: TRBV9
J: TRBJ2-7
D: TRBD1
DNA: TGTGCCAGCAGCGTAGGAGGGGGCGGTGCCAGCTCCTACGAGCAGTACTTC
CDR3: CASSVGGGGASSYEQYF

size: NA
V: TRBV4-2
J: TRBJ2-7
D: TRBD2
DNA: TGTGCCAGCAGCCAGGAACCGGGACTAGGCTACGAGCAGTACTTC
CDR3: CASSQEPGLGYEQYF

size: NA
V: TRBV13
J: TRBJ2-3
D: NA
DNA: TGTGCCAGCAGCTTTTGGCTTAGCACAGATACGCAGTATTTT
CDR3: CASSFWLSTDTQYF

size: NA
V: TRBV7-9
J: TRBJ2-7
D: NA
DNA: TGTGCCAGCAGCCCTTACAGTTACGAGCAGTACTTC
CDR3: CASSPYSYEQYF

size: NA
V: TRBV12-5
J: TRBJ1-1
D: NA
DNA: TGTGCTAGTGGTTTGGTACTTCGCCGGGGAGAAGCTTTCTTT
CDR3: CASGLVLRRGEAFF

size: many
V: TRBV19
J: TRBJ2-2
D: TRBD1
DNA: TGTGCCAGCAGACAGGGTCGGGCGAACACCGGGGAGCTGTTTTTT
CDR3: CASRQGRANTGELFF

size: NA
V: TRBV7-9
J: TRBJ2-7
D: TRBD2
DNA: TGTGCCAGCAGCTTAGCCCAGCGGGATAAGTACTTC
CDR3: CASSLAQRDKYF

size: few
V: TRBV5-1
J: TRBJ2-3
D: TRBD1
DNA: TGCGCCAGCAGTTCAGGGGGTAGCACAGATACGCAGTATTTT
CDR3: CASSSGGSTDTQYF